This section outlines one T cell receptor beta chain sequence together with its context. This sample is drawn from a study of control samples from healthy donors and cancer patients. This CDR3 region has 13 residues. Germline loops: CDR1 SGDLS, CDR2 YYNGEE. Trimming cost V 7 bases and J 4 bases, with 11 bases left between them. Only in-frame clones appear in the TCRdb table, and some are missing; sequencing was by immunoSEQ multiplex PCR. Among roughly 170,000 clones listed, 85% to 95% were seen once. Material for sequencing was blood. This chain links TRBV9 with TRBJ2-2; D unclear. The sequence derives from a man aged 18 to 35 in good health. CDR3 nucleotide sequence: TGTGCCAGCGGCGGCACGAGCACCGGGGAGCTGTTTTTT. Translating it yields CASGGTSTGELFF.